This T cell receptor (beta chain) was identified in a study of blood T cell repertoires in COVID-19. Study-level information: There were acute and convalescent COVID-19 samples, and they came from the United States, Italy and Spain. Nucleic acid was either cDNA or gDNA, and it came from T cells, B-cell-depleted T cells, or PBMCs.

Patients of the Seattle cohort, enrolled during active infection, were followed longitudinally. Per the original data handling: Estimation of nucleated cell counts relied on the amplification of reference gene primers. This table comes from immunoSEQ multiplex PCR, and its TCRdb copy is limited to in-frame clones, with some not included. V and J calls and clone size come straight from that table; D and trimming were deduced from the DNA. The sample includes around 28,000 clones, approximately 83% of them seen just once. The CDR3 runs to 12 residues. Germline V gene data show CDR1 as SQVTM and CDR2 as ANQGSEA. V lost 5 bases and J 0 bases, leaving 8 bases between the germline ends.

This receptor was obtained from a woman older than 75 with COVID-19, enrolled during active disease. The sequencing sample was made of peripheral blood. The chain employs TRBV29-1 and TRBJ2-7; D remains unclear. The CDR3 region has the DNA TGCAGCGTTACAGAGAGCTCCTACGAGCAGTACTTC. Protein sequence: CSVTESSYEQYF.